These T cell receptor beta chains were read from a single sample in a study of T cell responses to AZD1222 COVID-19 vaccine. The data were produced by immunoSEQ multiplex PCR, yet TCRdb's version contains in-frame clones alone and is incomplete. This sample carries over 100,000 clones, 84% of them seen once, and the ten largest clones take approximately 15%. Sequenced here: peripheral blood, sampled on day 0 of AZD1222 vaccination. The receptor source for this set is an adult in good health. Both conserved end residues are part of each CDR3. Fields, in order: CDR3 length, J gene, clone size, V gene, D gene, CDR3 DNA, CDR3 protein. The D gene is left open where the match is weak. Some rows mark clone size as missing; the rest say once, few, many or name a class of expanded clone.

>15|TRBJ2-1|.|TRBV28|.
TGTGCCAGCAGTTTATTGAGAAGCTCCTACAATGAGCAGTTCTTC
CASSLLRSSYNEQFF
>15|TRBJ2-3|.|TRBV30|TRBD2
TGTGCCTGGAAGGCTGCTAGCGGGGGGCGGTATACGCAGTATTTT
CAWKAASGGRYTQYF
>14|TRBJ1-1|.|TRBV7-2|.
TGTGCCAGCAGCTTAGAAACGGCGAACACTGAAGCTTTCTTT
CASSLETANTEAFF
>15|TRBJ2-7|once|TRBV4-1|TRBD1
TGCGCCAGCAGCCAGCCCGGGACAGGGATCTACGAGCAGTACTTC
CASSQPGTGIYEQYF
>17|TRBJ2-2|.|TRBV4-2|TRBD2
TGTGCCAGCAGCCAAGGGCCAGCGGGGGAGAACACCGGGGAGCTGTTTTTT
CASSQGPAGENTGELFF
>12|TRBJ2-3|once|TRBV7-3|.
TGTGCCAGCAGCTTCCCCGGGAGTACGCAGTATTTT
CASSFPGSTQYF
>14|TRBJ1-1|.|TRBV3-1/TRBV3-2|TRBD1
TGTGCCAGGATACCGGCGGACAGGGACACTGAAGCTTTCTTT
CARIPADRDTEAFF
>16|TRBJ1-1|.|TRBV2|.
TGTGCCAGCACCCTGGCGGTGCAGGGATTGAACACTGAAGCTTTCTTT
CASTLAVQGLNTEAFF
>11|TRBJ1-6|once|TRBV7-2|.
TGTGCCAGCAGCTTAAATTCACCCCTCCACTTT
CASSLNSPLHF
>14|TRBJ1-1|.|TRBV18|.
TGTGCCAGCTCACCACCGATGGGGGGCACTGAAGCTTTCTTT
CASSPPMGGTEAFF
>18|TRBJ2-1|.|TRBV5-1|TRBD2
TGCGCCAGCAGCTTGTTCCCCCCGAGCGGGACCTCCTACAATGAGCAGTTCTTC
CASSLFPPSGTSYNEQFF
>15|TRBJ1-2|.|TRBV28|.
TGTGCCAGCAGTTTGGGGACATCTTACCACTATGGCTACACCTTC
CASSLGTSYHYGYTF
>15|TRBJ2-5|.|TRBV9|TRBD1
TGTGCCAGCAGCGTTCAGACAGGGGAAGGAGAGACCCAGTACTTC
CASSVQTGEGETQYF
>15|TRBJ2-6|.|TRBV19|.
TGTGCCAGTAGTATCTGGCGCTCTGGGGCCAACGTCCTGACTTTC
CASSIWRSGANVLTF
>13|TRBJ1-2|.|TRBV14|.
TGTGCCAGCAGCCAAGTCGAGGGCTATGGCTACACCTTC
CASSQVEGYGYTF
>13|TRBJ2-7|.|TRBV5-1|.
TGCGCCAGCAGCTTGGAGGATACCTACGAGCAGTACTTC
CASSLEDTYEQYF
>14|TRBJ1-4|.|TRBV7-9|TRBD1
TGTGCCAGCAGCCCCGGGACAGTGGTTGAAAAACTGTTTTTT
CASSPGTVVEKLFF
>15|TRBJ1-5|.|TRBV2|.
TGTGCCAGCAACCAAGTGGGTGGTAGCAATCAGCCCCAGCATTTT
CASNQVGGSNQPQHF
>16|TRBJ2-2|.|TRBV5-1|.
TGCGCCAGCAGTATACCAAGGGGGGAGAACACCGGGGAGCTGTTTTTT
CASSIPRGENTGELFF
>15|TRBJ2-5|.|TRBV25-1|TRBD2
TGTGCCAGCAGTGATCCGGGACTAGCGGGACTCACCCAGTACTTC
CASSDPGLAGLTQYF
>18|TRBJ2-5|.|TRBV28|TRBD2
TGTGCCAGCAGTTCGAACCCGGGGCGGGGGGCCGTTCGGGAGACCCAGTACTTC
CASSSNPGRGAVRETQYF
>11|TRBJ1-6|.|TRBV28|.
TGTGCCAGCAGTGGGCAACAGCCCCTCCACTTT
CASSGQQPLHF
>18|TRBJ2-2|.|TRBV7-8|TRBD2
TGTGCCAGCAGCTTAGGGGAGGGACTAGCGGGGATGCAAGGGGAGCTGTTTTTT
CASSLGEGLAGMQGELFF
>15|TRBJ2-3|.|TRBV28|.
TGTGCCAGCAGTCGGAGGGAGGGGGGGACAGATACGCAGTATTTT
CASSRREGGTDTQYF
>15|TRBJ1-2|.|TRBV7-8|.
TGTGCCAGCAGCCTCACCGCGACAGCTAACTATGGCTACACCTTC
CASSLTATANYGYTF